This TCR beta chain was captured in a study of CD8 T cells in Susac syndrome. The wider study: Within the sequenced group of Susac syndrome patients, five or six showed active disease and about eight were in remission.

Germline V CDR1 and CDR2: SGHRS, YFSETQ. The CDR3 totals 15 residues. Losses at the gene ends were 4 bases for V and 7 bases for J; bases not matched to a gene: 7. Under recently defined diagnostic criteria, the patients with Susac syndrome qualified as having definite or probable disease. Negative isolation yielded CD4+ and CD8+ T cells, and FACS enriched TEMRA cells. Reverse transcription of 0.5 to 1 ug RNA was performed with random hexamers. The authors amplified TCR beta CDR3 across 54 Vbeta and 13 Jbeta using immunoSEQ multiplex PCR. TCRdb processed the immunoSEQ multiplex PCR reads anew with MiXCR; each CDR3 protein has one entry. This sample has fewer than 200,000 distinct CDR3 sequences, with roughly 90% found just once.

Source material: CD4+ T cells from PBMCs. V gene TRBV5-1 combines with J gene TRBJ2-2; TRBD1 matches at 10 bases. This TCR derives from a human donor with Susac syndrome. CDR3 DNA sequence: TGCGCCAGCAGCCAAGGGACAGGGGATGTCGGGGAGCTGTTTTTT. Translated: CASSQGTGDVGELFF.